This T cell receptor (beta chain) was found in a study of response to subunit inactivated influenza vaccine. The study's findings and limits: Only a handful of new T cells, the authors suggested, are recruited with each seasonal influenza vaccination.

Each CDR3 protein gets one entry after TCRdb re-called the RT-PCR reads with MiXCR. Of about 830,000 distinct CDR3 sequences detected, less than 20% appear once; the ten largest clones hold 11%. From germline, CDR1 is SGHRS and CDR2 YFSETQ. The CDR3 runs 16 residues. V shed 0 bases, J shed 10 bases, and the junction held 8 bases outside the gene matches. As for this clonotype: No antigen is known for it.

The sample was PBMCs from blood, taken about 5 days after vaccination. This TCR was sampled from a middle-aged man who received an inactivated influenza vaccine. This rearrangement joins TRBV5-1 to TRBJ2-1, with 12 bases that match TRBD2. The CDR3 is CASSLAKLAGGFEQFF. In DNA, the CDR3 is TGCGCCAGCAGCTTGGCCAAACTAGCGGGAGGTTTCGAGCAGTTCTTC. Full variable domain (remainder filled in from reference TRBV5-1 and TRBJ2-1): KAGVTQTPRYLIKTRGQQVTLSCSPISGHRSVSWYQQTPGQGLQFLFEYFSETQRNKGNFPGRFSGRQFSNSRSEMNVSTLELGDSALYLCASSLAKLAGGFEQFFGPGTRLTVL.